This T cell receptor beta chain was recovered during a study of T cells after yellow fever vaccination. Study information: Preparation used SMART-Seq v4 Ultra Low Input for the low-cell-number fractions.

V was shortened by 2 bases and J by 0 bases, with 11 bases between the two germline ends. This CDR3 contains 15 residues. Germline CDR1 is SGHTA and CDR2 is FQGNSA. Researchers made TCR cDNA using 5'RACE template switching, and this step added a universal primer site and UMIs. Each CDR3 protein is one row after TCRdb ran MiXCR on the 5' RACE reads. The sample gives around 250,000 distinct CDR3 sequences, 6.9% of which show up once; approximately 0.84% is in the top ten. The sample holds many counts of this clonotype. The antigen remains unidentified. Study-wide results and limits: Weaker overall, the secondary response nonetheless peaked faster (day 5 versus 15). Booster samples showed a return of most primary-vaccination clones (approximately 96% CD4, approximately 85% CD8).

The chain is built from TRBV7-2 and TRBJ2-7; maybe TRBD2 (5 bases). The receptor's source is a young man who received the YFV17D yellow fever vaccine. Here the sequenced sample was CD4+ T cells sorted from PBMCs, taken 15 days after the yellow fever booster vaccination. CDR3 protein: CASSLSGRSSYEQYF. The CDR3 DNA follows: TGTGCCAGCAGCTTAAGCGGTCGAAGCTCCTACGAGCAGTACTTC.